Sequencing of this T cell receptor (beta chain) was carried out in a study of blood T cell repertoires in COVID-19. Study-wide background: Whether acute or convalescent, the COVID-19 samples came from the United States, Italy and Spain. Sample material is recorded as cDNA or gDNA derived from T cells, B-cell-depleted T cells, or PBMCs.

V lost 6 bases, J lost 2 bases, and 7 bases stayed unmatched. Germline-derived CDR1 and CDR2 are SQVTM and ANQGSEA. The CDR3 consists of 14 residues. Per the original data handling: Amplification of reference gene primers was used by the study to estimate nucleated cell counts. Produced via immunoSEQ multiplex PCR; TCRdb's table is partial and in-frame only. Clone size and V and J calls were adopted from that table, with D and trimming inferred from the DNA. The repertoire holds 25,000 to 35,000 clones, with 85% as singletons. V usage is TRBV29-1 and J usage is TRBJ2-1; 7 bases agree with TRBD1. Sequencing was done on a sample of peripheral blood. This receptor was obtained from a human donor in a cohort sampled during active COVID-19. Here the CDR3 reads CSVDRDSTYNEQFF. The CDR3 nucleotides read TGCAGCGTCGACCGGGACAGTACCTACAATGAGCAGTTCTTC.